A single T cell receptor (beta chain) is shown here with its context. As handled by the study authors: Using reference gene primer amplification, nucleated cell counts were estimated. Sequenced by immunoSEQ multiplex PCR; TCRdb stores in-frame clones only, minus some. The DNA gave D and trimming, while V, J and clone size come from that table. The data contain some 460,000 clones, around 88% of them seen just once; the ten biggest clones take up about 4.3%. This record comes from a study of blood T cell repertoires in COVID-19. The wider study: COVID-19 samples from acute and convalescent phases originated in the United States, Italy and Spain. PBMCs, B-cell-depleted T cells, or T cells were the source of the cDNA or gDNA that made up the material.

Between the trimmed V and J ends, which lost 2 bases and 4 bases, there was a span of 14 bases. The CDR3 consists of 15 residues. CDR1 is MNHEY, CDR2 SVGAGI, per germline. The sample consisted of peripheral blood. The sequence derives from a woman under 40 with acute or convalescent COVID-19. The chain employs TRBV6-5 and TRBJ1-1, with D hard to call. The CDR3, as DNA: TGTGCCAGCAGTTACGAGGGCTGGGGAGGCACTGAAGCTTTCTTT. The encoded protein is CASSYEGWGGTEAFF.